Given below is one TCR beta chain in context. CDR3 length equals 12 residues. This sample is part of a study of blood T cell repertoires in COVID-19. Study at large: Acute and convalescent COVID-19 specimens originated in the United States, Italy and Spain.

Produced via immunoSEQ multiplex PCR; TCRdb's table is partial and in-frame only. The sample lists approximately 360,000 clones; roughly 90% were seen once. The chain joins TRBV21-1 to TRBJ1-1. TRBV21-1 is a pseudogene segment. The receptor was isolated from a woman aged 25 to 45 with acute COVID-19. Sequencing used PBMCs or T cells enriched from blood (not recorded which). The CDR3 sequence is CASSKFSAEAFF. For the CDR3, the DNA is TGTGCCAGCAGCAAATTTTCGGCTGAAGCTTTCTTT.